A selection of T cell receptor beta chains follows, all from one sample in a study of blood T cell repertoires in COVID-19. Measured with immunoSEQ multiplex PCR; TCRdb has only the in-frame clones, and not every one. The table has about 67,000 clones, roughly 73% seen once. The specimen was peripheral blood. The receptor set was obtained from a woman aged 55-69 years with acute or convalescent COVID-19. Each CDR3 is given with its conserved first and last residue.

J gene,V gene,CDR3 protein
TRBJ1-2,TRBV11-1,CASSFRRGGDYGYTF
TRBJ2-7,TRBV7-9,CASSPRQGARYEQYF
TRBJ1-2,TRBV6-1,CASSEPGHSNYGYTF
TRBJ2-7,TRBV19,CASSIAGSSYEQYF
TRBJ1-2,TRBV7-9,CASSLMSGDPNYGYTF
TRBJ1-2,TRBV9,CASSSQTGINGYTF
TRBJ1-4,TRBV2,CASSEAARSNEKLFF
TRBJ2-1,TRBV19,CASSTQGDSSYNEQFF
TRBJ2-7,TRBV18,CASSPSPPALYGVHEQYF
TRBJ2-1,TRBV27,CASSFWGGRGNEQFF
TRBJ2-5,TRBV5-1,CASSFLAGEETQYF
TRBJ2-1,TRBV9,CASRGARAYNEQFF
TRBJ2-7,TRBV4-3,CASSRDRGSYEQYF
TRBJ1-4,TRBV7-9,CASSLSPGMGNEKLFF
TRBJ2-1,TRBV6-5,CASSYGRGGEQFF
TRBJ1-6,TRBV27,CASSQTGLYNSPLHF
TRBJ2-7,TRBV11-2,CASTPVRGNSYEQYF
TRBJ2-7,TRBV7-9,CASSGVVGQGSYEQYF